This entry lists 4 T cell receptor beta chains sequenced from one sample in a study of Graves' ophthalmopathy and Graves' hyperthyroidism. The study amplified TCR beta CDR3 regions using RNA transcripts. Amplification began with first-round RT-PCR using HTBI primers, then second-round multiplex PCR was performed. One entry per CDR3 protein, called by TCRdb with MiXCR from the multiplex PCR reads. The sample lists roughly 410,000 distinct CDR3 sequences, approximately 15% seen once, with about 7.3% in the top ten. Sequenced: peripheral blood. These receptors were collected from a woman in her late teens or twenties with stable Graves' hyperthyroidism.

The chain uses TRBV13 and TRBJ2-7; TRBD1 might be the D (6 bases). The ends were cut back, 0 bases at V and 1 base at J, with 16 bases in the middle. Germline values: CDR1 PRHDT, CDR2 FYEKMQ (reference sequence). This CDR3 contains 17 residues. The CDR3 protein is CASSLGQGQRRSYEQYF. DNA of the CDR3: TGTGCCAGCAGCTTAGGCCAGGGACAAAGGCGTTCCTACGAGCAGTACTTC.

This clonotype has a count of ten or more. The J gene is TRBJ2-2, the V gene TRBV2; unclear D gene. CDR3 length: 16 residues. Trimming removed 4 bases at V and 4 bases at J, with 16 bases between. Germline V gene lookup returns CDR1 SNHLY and CDR2 FYNNEI. CDR3 residues: CASSAPWPVGTGELFF. CDR3 coding DNA: TGTGCCAGCAGTGCCCCCTGGCCGGTGGGCACCGGGGAGCTGTTTTTT.

This clonotype appeared a single time. The chain employs TRBV25-1 and TRBJ1-1; weak D call: TRBD1 (5 bases). The V gene's germline CDR1 is MGHDK and CDR2 SYGVNS. This CDR3 is built from 16 residues. Trimming shortened V by 4 bases and J by 4 bases, and 19 bases separated the two germline ends. CDR3 nucleotides: TGTGCCAGCAGTGCACCGCCAGTCTCAGGGCGCACTGAAGCTTTCTTT. Protein: CASSAPPVSGRTEAFF.

This clonotype has ten or more counts. The chain is built from TRBV29-1 and TRBJ1-1; maybe TRBD1 (5 bases). The V end lost 7 bases, the J end lost 5 bases, and 11 bases lay between the germline ends. Germline-derived CDR1 and CDR2 are SQVTM and ANQGSEA. CDR3 length: 11 residues. The CDR3 DNA reads as TGCAGCGGGGGGATAGGAACTGAAGCTTTCTTT. Translated, it gives CSGGIGTEAFF.